A single sample gave rise to the 3 T cell receptor beta chains below, sequenced in a study of T cells in tuberculosis. Time point reported: new active TB diagnosis, blood taken before or within 7 days of starting treatment. Profiling relied on immunoSEQ multiplex PCR, and the TCRdb table lists in-frame clones only, not all of them. The sample carries approximately 40,000 clones, 94% recorded once. The sequenced sample was PBMCs, obtained at tuberculosis diagnosis. These receptors originate from an adult with tuberculosis.

The chain links TRBV11-3 to TRBJ2-3; no clear D gene. This CDR3 is built from 14 residues. The V end lost 5 bases, the J end lost 1 base, and 10 bases lay between the germline ends. Germline assignment: CDR1 SGHNT and CDR2 YENEEA. This CDR3 reads CASSLVTGTDTQYF. The CDR3, as DNA: TGTGCCAGCAGCCTCGTCACTGGCACAGATACGCAGTATTTT. The full variable domain, in which reference TRBV11-3 and TRBJ2-3 provide the parts outside the CDR3, is EAGVVQSPRYKIIEKKQPVAFWCNPISGHNTLYWYLQNLGQGPELLIRYENEEAVDDSQLPKDRFSAERLKGVDSTLKIQPAELGDSAVYLCASSLVTGTDTQYFGPGTRLTVL.

J is TRBJ1-5 and V is TRBV5-6; 7 bases are a match to TRBD1. CDR3 size: 15 residues. CDR1 and CDR2 (germline): SGHDT, YYEEEE. J gave up 6 bases and V 0 bases, and 6 bases lay outside the gene matches. The CDR3 DNA reads TGTGCCAGCAGCTTGGGACAGGGACGGGGTCAGCCCCAGCATTTT. Protein: CASSLGQGRGQPQHF.

This chain connects TRBV9 to TRBJ1-4, with D perhaps matching TRBD1 (5 bases). Trimming left V 0 bases short and J 15 bases short, with 15 bases between. This CDR3 spans 13 amino acids. Germline-derived CDR1 and CDR2 are SGDLS and YYNGEE. The chain's CDR3 is CASSVGERGIVFF. The CDR3 DNA is TGTGCCAGCAGCGTAGGGGAAAGGGGCATCGTGTTTTTT. Full variable domain (rest looked up from reference TRBV9 and TRBJ1-4): DSGVTQTPKHLITATGQRVTLRCSPRSGDLSVYWYQQSLDQGLQFLIQYYNGEERAKGNILERFSAQQFPDLHSELNLSSLELGDSALYFCASSVGERGIVFFGSGTQLSVL.